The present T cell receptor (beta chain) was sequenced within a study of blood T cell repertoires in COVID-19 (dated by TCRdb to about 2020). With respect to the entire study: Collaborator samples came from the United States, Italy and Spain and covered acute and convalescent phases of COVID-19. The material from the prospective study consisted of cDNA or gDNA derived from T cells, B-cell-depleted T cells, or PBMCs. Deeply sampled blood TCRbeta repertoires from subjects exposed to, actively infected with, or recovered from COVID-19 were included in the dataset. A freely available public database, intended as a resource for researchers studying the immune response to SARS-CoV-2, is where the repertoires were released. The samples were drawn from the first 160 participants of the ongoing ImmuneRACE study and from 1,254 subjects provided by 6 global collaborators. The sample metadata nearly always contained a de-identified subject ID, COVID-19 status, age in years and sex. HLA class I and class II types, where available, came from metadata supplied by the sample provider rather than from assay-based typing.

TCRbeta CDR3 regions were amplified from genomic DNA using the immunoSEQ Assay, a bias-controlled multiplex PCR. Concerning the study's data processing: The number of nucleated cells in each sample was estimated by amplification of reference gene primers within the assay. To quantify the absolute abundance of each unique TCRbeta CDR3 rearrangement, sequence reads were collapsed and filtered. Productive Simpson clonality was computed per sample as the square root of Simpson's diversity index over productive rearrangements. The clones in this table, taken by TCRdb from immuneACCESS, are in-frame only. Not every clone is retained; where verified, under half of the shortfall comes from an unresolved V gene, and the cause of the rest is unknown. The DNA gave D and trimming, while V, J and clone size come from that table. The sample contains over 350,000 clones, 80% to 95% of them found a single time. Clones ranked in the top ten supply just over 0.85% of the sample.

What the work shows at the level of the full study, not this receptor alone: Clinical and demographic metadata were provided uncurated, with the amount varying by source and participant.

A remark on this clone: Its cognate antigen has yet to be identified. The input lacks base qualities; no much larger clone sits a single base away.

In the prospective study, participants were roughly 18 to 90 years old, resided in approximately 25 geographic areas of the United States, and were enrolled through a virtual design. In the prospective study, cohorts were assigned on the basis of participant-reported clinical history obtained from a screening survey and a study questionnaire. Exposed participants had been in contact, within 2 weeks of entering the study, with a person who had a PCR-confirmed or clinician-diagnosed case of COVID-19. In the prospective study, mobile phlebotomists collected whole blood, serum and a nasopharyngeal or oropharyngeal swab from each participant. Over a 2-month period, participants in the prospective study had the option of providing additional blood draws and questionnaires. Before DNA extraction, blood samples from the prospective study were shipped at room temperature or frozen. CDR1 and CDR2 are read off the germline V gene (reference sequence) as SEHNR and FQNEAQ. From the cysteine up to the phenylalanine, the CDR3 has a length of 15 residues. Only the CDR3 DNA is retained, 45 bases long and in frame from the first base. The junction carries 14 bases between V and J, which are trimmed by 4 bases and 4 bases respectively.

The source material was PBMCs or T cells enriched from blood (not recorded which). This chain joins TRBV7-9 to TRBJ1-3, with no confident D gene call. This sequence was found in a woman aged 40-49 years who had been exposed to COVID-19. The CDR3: CASSSPSPMGNTIYF. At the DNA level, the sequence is TGTGCCAGCAGCTCGCCTAGTCCGATGGGAAACACCATATATTTT.